This TCR beta chain comes out of a study of T cells after yellow fever vaccination. This clonotype was counted only a few times. TCRdb fed the 5' RACE reads into MiXCR, producing one record per CDR3 protein. Here the sample spans hundreds of thousands of distinct CDR3 sequences, around an eighth being singletons. The sequence was collected from a man between 18 and 35 years old who received the YFV17D yellow fever vaccine. The input for sequencing was CD4+ T cells sorted from PBMCs, taken 15 days after the yellow fever booster vaccination.

The CDR3: CASSLAPGQRLYGYTF. CDR3 nucleotides: TGTGCCAGCAGCTTAGCTCCGGGACAACGCCTTTATGGCTACACCTTC. The V call is TRBV11-2, the J call TRBJ1-2; D may be TRBD1 (6 bases). Germline CDR1 and CDR2: SGHAT and FQNNGV. The CDR3 loop spans 16 amino acids. V lost 1 base, J lost 5 bases, and 17 bases lay in between. The variable domain in full, with the rest retrieved from reference TRBV11-2 and TRBJ1-2, is EAGVAQSPRYKIIEKRQSVAFWCNPISGHATLYWYQQILGQGPKLLIQFQNNGVVDDSQLPKDRFSAERLKGVDSTLKIQPAKLEDSAVYLCASSLAPGQRLYGYTFGSGTRLTVV.